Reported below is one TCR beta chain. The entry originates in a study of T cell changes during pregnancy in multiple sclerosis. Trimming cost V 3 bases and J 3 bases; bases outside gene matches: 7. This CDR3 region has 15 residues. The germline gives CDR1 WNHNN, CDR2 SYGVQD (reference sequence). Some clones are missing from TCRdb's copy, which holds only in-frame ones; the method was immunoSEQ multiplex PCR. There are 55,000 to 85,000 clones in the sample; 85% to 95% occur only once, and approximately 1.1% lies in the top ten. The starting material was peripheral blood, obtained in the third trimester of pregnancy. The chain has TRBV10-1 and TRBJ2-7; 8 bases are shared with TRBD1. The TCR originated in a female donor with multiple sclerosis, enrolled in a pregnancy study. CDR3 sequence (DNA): TGCGCCAGCAGTGATTTCGGACAGGGAGACTACGAGCAGTACTTC. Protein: CASSDFGQGDYEQYF.